The 26 T cell receptor beta chains presented below share a single source sample, sequenced in a study of cytomegalovirus exposure and HLA in healthy donors. Both 60 Vbeta primers and 13 Jbeta primers went into the PCR. Some clones are missing from TCRdb's copy, which holds only in-frame ones; the method was immunoSEQ multiplex PCR. This sample has 45,000 to 60,000 clones; over 70% occur once, and the top ten carry approximately 2.7%. The source material was PBMCs. The source is a man aged 18 to 29 in good health and CMV-seronegative.

Notes on this clone: One end of the junction varies from germline; a read error may be responsible. The chain couples TRBV2 to TRBJ1-3, with D unclear. The CDR3 totals 14 residues. Germline CDR1 is SNHLY and CDR2 is FYNNEI. CDR3 bases: TGTGCCAGCAGGCGGGAGGAGAAAGGAAACACAATATATTTT. Translating it yields CASRREEKGNTIYF.

This chain links TRBV7-9 with TRBJ1-1; no clear D gene. The CDR3 runs to 12 residues. Germline CDR1 reads SEHNR; CDR2 reads FQNEAQ (reference sequence). V dropped 5 bases and J dropped 2 bases, with 6 bases sitting between them. The CDR3 loop reads CASSQQNTEAFF. The CDR3 DNA follows: TGTGCCAGCAGCCAACAAAACACTGAAGCTTTCTTT.

The chain combines TRBV5-1 with TRBJ2-1; 11 bases map to TRBD1. Germline V gene lookup returns CDR1 SGHRS and CDR2 YFSETQ. The CDR3 sequence is 14 residues long. The V gene end was trimmed by 4 bases and the J gene end by 5 bases; junction bases not matched to a gene: 2. The CDR3 here is CASSRDRGDNEQFF. For the CDR3, the DNA is TGCGCCAGCAGCCGGGACAGGGGGGACAATGAGCAGTTCTTC.

The rearrangement uses TRBV10-3 and TRBJ1-3, with a tentative D call TRBD1 (6 bases). The germline gives CDR1 ENHRY, CDR2 SYGVKD. V was clipped by 6 bases and J by 8 bases, with 20 bases between them. The CDR3 is made up of 15 amino acids. CDR3 amino acids: CAIRPSGGAQDTIYF. CDR3 in DNA: TGTGCCATCAGACCGTCGGGGGGGGCGCAGGACACCATATATTTT.

The chain recombines TRBV6-5 with TRBJ2-7; 8 nucleotides agree with TRBD2. CDR1 is MNHEY, CDR2 SVGAGI, per germline. The junction had 2 bases not matched to a gene; V was cut back by 1 base and J by 0 bases. CDR3 length: 15 residues. CDR3 coding DNA: TGTGCCAGCAGTTACTATAGCGGGGTCTCCTACGAGCAGTACTTC. Its translation: CASSYYSGVSYEQYF.

The gene calls are TRBV28 and TRBJ1-6; TRBD1 is a possible D gene (5 bases). This CDR3 comprises 13 residues. CDR1 MDHEN and CDR2 SYDVKM come from the germline V gene. Trimming removed 9 bases from V and 10 bases from J, with 16 bases in between. CDR3: CASHERGLSPLHF. CDR3 coding DNA: TGTGCCAGTCATGAGCGGGGGTTGTCACCCCTCCACTTT.

This sequence joins TRBV5-6 and TRBJ2-3, with 7 bases lining up with TRBD2. The CDR3 runs 16 residues. Unmatched junction bases numbered 5, after V lost 0 bases and J lost 1 base. The germline V gene has CDR1 SGHDT and CDR2 YYEEEE. This CDR3 is CASSLEPGGRTDTQYF. The CDR3 DNA reads TGTGCCAGCAGCTTGGAGCCGGGAGGTCGCACAGATACGCAGTATTTT.

CDR3: CASSPAVNQPQHF. Written as DNA, the CDR3 is TGTGCCAGCAGCCCCGCAGTCAATCAGCCCCAGCATTTT. The V and J genes are TRBV6-5 and TRBJ1-5; D gene uncertain. V lost 6 bases and J lost 3, with 9 bases in between. CDR1 is MNHEY and CDR2 is SVGAGI in the germline V gene. This CDR3 region has 13 residues.

This clone came up once. V is TRBV9 and J is TRBJ2-2, with D tentatively TRBD1 (7 bases). The CDR3 spans 16 residues. The germline CDR1 and CDR2 sequences are SGDLS and YYNGEE. The germline V and J ends were trimmed by 4 bases and 4 bases, with 17 bases remaining between them. The CDR3, as DNA: TGTGCCAGCAGCTCGAGGGGGCGGGAAAGCACCGGGGAGCTGTTTTTT. It specifies CASSSRGRESTGELFF. Full variable domain (remainder filled in from reference TRBV9 and TRBJ2-2): DSGVTQTPKHLITATGQRVTLRCSPRSGDLSVYWYQQSLDQGLQFLIQYYNGEERAKGNILERFSAQQFPDLHSELNLSSLELGDSALYFCASSSRGRESTGELFFGEGSRLTVL.

This rearrangement joins TRBV25-1 to TRBJ2-3; possibly TRBD2 for D (6 bases). The CDR3 length is 13 residues. The ends were cut back, 5 bases at V and 4 bases at J, with 10 bases in the middle. Germline V lookup: CDR1 MGHDK, CDR2 SYGVNS. CDR3 bases: TGTGCCAGCAGTTGGTCGGGGGCAGATACGCAGTATTTT. Translating gives CASSWSGADTQYF.

The V gene is TRBV4-3, the J gene TRBJ2-6; tentative D call: TRBD2 (7 bases). The V gene's germline CDR1 is LGHNA and CDR2 YSLEER. This CDR3 region has 16 residues. V lost 1 base to trimming and J lost 4 bases, with 11 bases between them. The CDR3 sequence: CASSQVGGAGANVLTF. In nucleotides, the CDR3 is TGCGCCAGCAGCCAAGTTGGGGGGGCAGGGGCCAACGTCCTGACTTTC.

This clone was found a few times. The chain uses TRBV7-2 and TRBJ1-5; D gene unclear. Germline V gene data show CDR1 as SGHTA and CDR2 as FQGNSA. V was clipped by 5 bases and J by 2 bases, with 10 bases between them. The CDR3 runs to 14 residues. CDR3 amino acids: CASSRSGGNQPQHF. CDR3 coding DNA: TGTGCCAGCAGCCGGTCAGGCGGCAATCAGCCCCAGCATTTT.

Concerning this clone itself: The same CDR3 arises from other DNA sequences in this sample as well. J is TRBJ1-2 and V is TRBV5-1; TRBD1 aligns across 7 bases. J was trimmed by 3 bases and V by 4 bases; bases with no gene match: 9. The CDR3 contains 15 residues. CDR1 and CDR2 from the germline V gene are SGHRS and YFSETQ. DNA of the CDR3: TGCGCCAGCAGCCTACTGGGACAGCATTACTATGGCTACACCTTC. It yields the protein CASSLLGQHYYGYTF. The entire variable domain, with the rest obtained from reference TRBV5-1 and TRBJ1-2, is as follows: KAGVTQTPRYLIKTRGQQVTLSCSPISGHRSVSWYQQTPGQGLQFLFEYFSETQRNKGNFPGRFSGRQFSNSRSEMNVSTLELGDSALYLCASSLLGQHYYGYTFGSGTRLTVV.

V usage is TRBV2 and J usage is TRBJ1-1; weak D call: TRBD1 (5 bases). Germline V gives CDR1 SNHLY, CDR2 FYNNEI. The CDR3 extends over 15 amino acids. V lost 7 bases to trimming and J lost 0 bases, with 15 bases between them. CDR3 in amino acids: CASILATGLNTEAFF. The CDR3 nucleotides read TGTGCCAGCATATTAGCTACAGGCTTGAACACTGAAGCTTTCTTT.

The CDR3 reads CASSLELAGYNEQFF. CDR3 sequence (DNA): TGCGCCAGCAGCTTGGAACTAGCGGGGTACAATGAGCAGTTCTTC. The V gene is TRBV5-1, the J gene TRBJ2-1; TRBD2 aligns across 10 bases. The CDR3 spans 15 residues. With 0 bases clipped from V and 4 bases from J, the junction kept 1 base outside the gene matches. The germline gives CDR1 SGHRS, CDR2 YFSETQ.

This sequence joins TRBV10-3 and TRBJ1-1; tentative D call: TRBD1 (6 bases). In germline, CDR1 is ENHRY, CDR2 SYGVKD. Trimming stripped 4 bases from V and 2 bases from J, with 17 bases between. CDR3 length: 16 residues. DNA of the CDR3: TGTGCCATCAGTGTCTCCCCGGACAGCATTAACACTGAAGCTTTCTTT. Translating it yields CAISVSPDSINTEAFF.

The V and J genes are TRBV2 and TRBJ2-3; a possible D gene is TRBD1 (7 bases). Trimming stripped 6 bases from V and 2 bases from J, with 12 bases between. The length of the CDR3 is 14 residues. CDR1 and CDR2 from the germline V gene are SNHLY and FYNNEI. CDR3 sequence (DNA): TGTGCCAGCAGGCAGGGGGGAATCACAGATACGCAGTATTTT. It codes for CASRQGGITDTQYF.

By frequency in the sample, this clone is medium-sized (0.01 to 0.1%). The chain couples TRBV6-6 to TRBJ2-5; TRBD1 aligns across 9 bases. Germline CDR1 is MNHNY and CDR2 is SVGAGI (reference sequence). V lost 5 bases, J lost 2 bases, and 3 bases stayed unmatched. There are 14 residues in the CDR3. In DNA, the CDR3 is TGTGCCAGCAGTGGGACAGGGTTACAAGAGACCCAGTACTTC. Translation: CASSGTGLQETQYF.

The chain links TRBV28 to TRBJ2-7, with D perhaps TRBD2 (5 bases). CDR1 MDHEN and CDR2 SYDVKM come from the germline V gene. The V and J ends lost 4 bases and 3 bases respectively, with 7 bases between them. The CDR3 length is 12 residues. CDR3 loop: CASSSGYYEQYF. The CDR3 DNA reads TGTGCCAGCAGTTCGGGGTACTACGAGCAGTACTTC.

This clone was counted a few times. The chain is built from TRBV7-8 and TRBJ2-7; TRBD1 aligns across 10 bases. Germline values: CDR1 SGHVS, CDR2 FQNEAQ. The J segment lost 5 bases and the V segment lost 1 base, leaving 17 bases of the junction unmatched. CDR3 length: 19 amino acids. DNA of the CDR3: TGTGCCAGCAGCTTAGTACCCCTCAACTCGGGACAGGGGTTTAACGAGCAGTACTTC. Encoded protein: CASSLVPLNSGQGFNEQYF. The whole variable domain, remainder taken from reference TRBV7-8 and TRBJ2-7, is GAGVSQSPRYKVAKRGQDVALRCDPISGHVSLFWYQQALGQGPEFLTYFQNEAQLDKSGLPSDRFFAERPEGSVSTLKIQRTQQEDSAVYLCASSLVPLNSGQGFNEQYFGPGTRLTVT.

This sequence joins TRBV7-9 and TRBJ1-1, with 7 bases that match TRBD1. In germline, CDR1 is SEHNR, CDR2 FQNEAQ (reference sequence). The junction had 6 bases not matched to a gene; V was cut back by 4 bases and J by 7 bases. The CDR3 covers 13 residues. DNA for the CDR3: TGTGCCAGCAGCTCGAATCAGGGGGTTGAAGCTTTCTTT. As protein: CASSSNQGVEAFF.

This chain uses TRBV18 with TRBJ1-1; 9 nucleotides match TRBD1. In germline, CDR1 is KGHSH, CDR2 LQKENI. With 4 bases clipped from V and 4 bases from J, the junction kept 1 base outside the gene matches. The CDR3 extends over 13 amino acids. The CDR3 protein is CASSQGQGTEAFF. Written as DNA, the CDR3 is TGTGCCAGCTCACAGGGACAGGGCACTGAAGCTTTCTTT.

This clone was recorded once. The rearrangement links TRBV29-1 to TRBJ1-5; 10 bases agree with TRBD1. The germline V gene encodes CDR1 SQVTM and CDR2 ANQGSEA. V shed 4 bases, J shed 4 bases, and the junction held 7 bases outside the gene matches. CDR3 length: 15 residues. DNA of the CDR3: TGCAGCGTTGGAGAAGGGACAGGGGTAAATCAGCCCCAGCATTTT. Protein: CSVGEGTGVNQPQHF.

The rearrangement uses TRBV29-1 and TRBJ2-7; 10 nucleotides match TRBD1. The CDR3 is made up of 14 amino acids. Germline trimming cut 6 bases from V and 0 bases from J; bases unmatched to any gene: 5. Germline CDR1 and CDR2: SQVTM and ANQGSEA. CDR3 sequence (DNA): TGCAGCGTCGCCGGGACAGGGGTCTCCTACGAGCAGTACTTC. Translated, it gives CSVAGTGVSYEQYF.

This chain joins TRBV9 and TRBJ1-5; TRBD1 matches 8 bases. CDR3 length: 14 amino acids. Per germline, CDR1 SGDLS and CDR2 YYNGEE. Germline trimming cut 7 bases from V and 2 bases from J; bases unmatched to any gene: 5. Here the CDR3 reads CASGGQGGNQPQHF. In DNA, the CDR3 is TGTGCCAGCGGCGGACAGGGCGGCAATCAGCCCCAGCATTTT. The variable domain in full, completed from reference TRBV9 and TRBJ1-5, reads DSGVTQTPKHLITATGQRVTLRCSPRSGDLSVYWYQQSLDQGLQFLIQYYNGEERAKGNILERFSAQQFPDLHSELNLSSLELGDSALYFCASGGQGGNQPQHFGDGTRLSIL.

The chain uses TRBV30 and TRBJ2-4; TRBD2 might be the D (6 bases). Between the trimmed V and J ends, which lost 2 bases and 5 bases, there was a span of 13 bases. This CDR3 comprises 14 residues. The germline gives CDR1 GTSNPN, CDR2 SVGIG (reference sequence). CDR3: CAWSPGTPQNIQYF. CDR3 bases: TGTGCCTGGAGTCCCGGGACTCCCCAAAACATTCAGTACTTC.